The 29 T cell receptor beta chains below were found in one sample sequenced in a study of blood T cell repertoires in COVID-19. TCRdb keeps only in-frame clones here, not all; method: immunoSEQ multiplex PCR. This sample yields over 80,000 clones, of which 83% are seen a single time; over 15% belongs to the top ten. The sample comprised peripheral blood. All receptors come from a woman aged 55-75 years with acute or convalescent COVID-19.

This chain joins TRBV7-2 and TRBJ2-7; 10 bases map to TRBD2. Germline CDR1 and CDR2: SGHTA and FQGNSA. The length of the CDR3 is 14 residues. The J segment lost 6 bases and the V segment lost 5 bases, leaving 7 bases of the junction unmatched. CDR3 in amino acids: CASSLTGTSAEQYF. The CDR3 DNA reads TGTGCCAGCAGCCTAACCGGGACTAGCGCCGAGCAGTACTTC.

The V gene is TRBV6-1, the J gene TRBJ2-4, with a weak D call TRBD2 (5 bases). Germline assignment: CDR1 MNHNS and CDR2 SASEGT. The CDR3 extends over 13 amino acids. V lost 3 bases, J lost 11 bases, and 14 bases lay in between. CDR3 residues: CASSDPVMRVQYF. The CDR3 nucleotides read TGTGCCAGCAGTGATCCGGTGATGCGGGTTCAGTACTTC.

A word on this clone: At one end the junction does not follow the germline gene, possibly because of a read error. The V gene is TRBV7-7, the J gene TRBJ2-1; 7 bases are a match to TRBD2. This CDR3 has 15 residues. Germline CDR1 SSHAT, CDR2 FNYEAQ (reference sequence). The CDR3 sequence is CASSFGGSSYNEQFF. For the CDR3, the DNA is TGTGCTAGCAGCTTCGGGGGGAGCTCCTACAATGAGCAGTTCTTC.

V is TRBV12-3 or TRBV12-4 and J is TRBJ1-2, with a tentative D call TRBD1 (5 bases). CDR3 length equals 12 residues. Trimming took off 4 bases at V and 4 bases at J, with 7 bases between the two ends. This CDR3 reads CASSWGVYGYTF. DNA for the CDR3: TGTGCCAGCAGTTGGGGGGTCTATGGCTACACCTTC.

This sequence joins TRBV5-5 and TRBJ1-2, with TRBD1 identical over 10 bases. Per germline, CDR1 SGHKS and CDR2 YYEKEE (reference sequence). This CDR3 has 15 residues. The ends lost 3 bases at V and 4 bases at J; junction bases unmatched: 6. The CDR3 DNA is TGTGCCAGCAGCTCGTCCCGGGACAGGGGCTATGGCTACACCTTC. Residues: CASSSSRDRGYGYTF.

This clone showed up just a few times. The same CDR3 arises from other DNA sequences in this sample as well. The CDR3, as DNA: TGTGCCACTCAACCGGGACAGGGGAACACTGAAGCTTTCTTT. Residues: CATQPGQGNTEAFF. The genes are TRBV24-1 and TRBJ1-1; 9 bases line up with TRBD1. V shed 10 bases and J 1 base; nucleotides not matched to a gene: 6. The CDR3 length is 14 residues. Germline lookup yields CDR1 KGHDR and CDR2 SFDVKD.

The CDR3 loop is CASSLRRAQETQYF. In nucleotides, the CDR3 is TGTGCCAGCAGCTTAAGGCGGGCCCAAGAGACCCAGTACTTC. This rearrangement joins TRBV7-9 to TRBJ2-5, with D tentatively TRBD2 (5 bases). Germline values: CDR1 SEHNR, CDR2 FQNEAQ (reference sequence). V lost 2 bases and J 1 base, leaving 8 bases between the germline ends. The CDR3 consists of 14 residues.

The V and J genes are TRBV11-2 and TRBJ1-2; no clear D. The germline gives CDR1 SGHAT, CDR2 FQNNGV. The germline V and J ends were trimmed by 2 bases and 0 bases, with 7 bases remaining between them. The CDR3 runs to 14 residues. CDR3 sequence (DNA): TGTGCCAGCAGCTTAACTACCTCTAACTATGGCTACACCTTC. This encodes CASSLTTSNYGYTF. The variable domain in full, completed from reference TRBV11-2 and TRBJ1-2, reads EAGVAQSPRYKIIEKRQSVAFWCNPISGHATLYWYQQILGQGPKLLIQFQNNGVVDDSQLPKDRFSAERLKGVDSTLKIQPAKLEDSAVYLCASSLTTSNYGYTFGSGTRLTVV.

This chain links TRBV10-3 with TRBJ1-2, with D possibly matching TRBD1 (6 bases). Trimming took 10 bases from V and 5 from J, leaving 17 bases between them. The CDR3 totals 13 residues. The germline V gene has CDR1 ENHRY and CDR2 SYGVKD. The CDR3 DNA reads TGTGCCAGCTCGACAGGAACCCAGTATGGCTACACCTTC. This encodes CASSTGTQYGYTF.

The chain combines TRBV4-1 with TRBJ2-5; 7 bases are a match to TRBD1. This CDR3 comprises 13 residues. Germline trimming cut 3 bases from V and 5 bases from J; bases unmatched to any gene: 3. CDR1 is MGHRA, CDR2 YSYEKL, per germline. The CDR3 region has the DNA TGCGCCAGCAGCCAGCAGGGGGTGGAGACCCAGTACTTC. This codes for CASSQQGVETQYF.

The chain is built from TRBV30 and TRBJ2-3; 9 positions match TRBD2. The germline gives CDR1 GTSNPN, CDR2 SVGIG (reference sequence). J lost 5 bases, V lost 0 bases, and 6 bases had no gene match. The CDR3 consists of 15 residues. The CDR3 DNA is TGTGCCTGGAGTGTACGGCGGGGGGGCGTAGATACGCAGTATTTT. Translated: CAWSVRRGGVDTQYF. Full variable domain (outside the CDR3, taken from reference TRBV30 and TRBJ2-3): SQTIHQWPATLVQPVGSPLSLECTVEGTSNPNLYWYRQAAGRGLQLLFYSVGIGQISSEVPQNLSASRPQDRQFILSSKKLLLSDSGFYLCAWSVRRGGVDTQYFGPGTRLTVL.

This clone was seen only once. The chain couples TRBV7-3 to TRBJ2-7; TRBD1 matches at 10 bases. V was pared by 8 bases and J by 5 bases, with 3 bases of the junction left unmatched. Germline values: CDR1 SGHTA, CDR2 FQGTGA. CDR3 length equals 12 residues. CDR3 coding DNA: TGTGCCAGCGGGACAGGGGCCCACGAGCAGTACTTC. It yields the protein CASGTGAHEQYF. The full variable domain, completed using reference TRBV7-3 and TRBJ2-7, is GAGVSQTPSNKVTEKGKYVELRCDPISGHTALYWYRQSLGQGPEFLIYFQGTGAADDSGLPNDRFFAVRPEGSVSTLKIQRTERGDSAVYLCASGTGAHEQYFGPGTRLTVT.

V is TRBV25-1 and J is TRBJ1-3; D gene unclear. The CDR3 runs 15 residues. V lost 4 bases, J lost 1 base, and 11 bases lay in between. Per the germline V gene, CDR1 is MGHDK and CDR2 is SYGVNS. The CDR3 DNA reads as TGTGCCAGCAGTGGAGGTAGCCAGTCTGGAAACACCATATATTTT. It codes for CASSGGSQSGNTIYF.

The chain has TRBV5-1 and TRBJ1-1, with no clear D. Germline V gene lookup returns CDR1 SGHRS and CDR2 YFSETQ. This CDR3 is built from 14 residues. V lost 1 base to trimming and J lost 0 bases, with 7 bases between them. The CDR3 sequence: CASSLSGMNTEAFF. In DNA, the CDR3 is TGCGCCAGCAGCTTGTCGGGGATGAACACTGAAGCTTTCTTT.

The count of this clone is one. This sequence joins TRBV5-4 and TRBJ2-2, with D maybe TRBD2 (6 bases). CDR1 SGHNT and CDR2 YYREEE come from the germline V gene (reference sequence). The V end was cut by 4 bases, the J end by 6 bases, with 19 bases between. The CDR3 extends over 16 amino acids. This CDR3 is CASSQIGVREAGELFF. The CDR3 coding sequence is TGTGCCAGCAGCCAGATTGGGGTGAGGGAGGCCGGGGAGCTGTTTTTT.

The CDR3 here is CAWSSSAGLAQYF. The CDR3 region has the DNA TGTGCCTGGAGTAGTAGCGCCGGTTTGGCCCAGTACTTC. V gene TRBV30 combines with J gene TRBJ2-5; D perhaps matches TRBD2 (5 bases). Germline CDR1 GTSNPN, CDR2 SVGIG (reference sequence). This CDR3 has 13 residues. The V and J ends lost 2 bases and 9 bases respectively, with 16 bases between them.

The CDR3 DNA follows: TGTGCCAGCAGTCCTCCCTATAACACAGATACGCAGTATTTT. As protein: CASSPPYNTDTQYF. The chain couples TRBV6-5 to TRBJ2-3; unclear D gene. V lost 5 bases and J 2 bases, leaving 11 bases between the germline ends. Germline V gives CDR1 MNHEY, CDR2 SVGAGI. The CDR3 consists of 14 residues.

The gene calls are TRBV4-2 and TRBJ1-1; no definite D call. The V gene's germline CDR1 is LGHNA and CDR2 YNFKEQ. CDR3 length: 14 residues. V lost 1 base to trimming and J lost 3 bases, with 9 bases between them. CDR3 amino acids: CASSQGFGDTEAFF. DNA for the CDR3: TGTGCCAGCAGCCAAGGGTTCGGGGACACTGAAGCTTTCTTT.

The table lists this clone with a few counts. This sample also contains other DNA sequences that code for the same CDR3. The V call is TRBV29-1, the J call TRBJ2-7, with D maybe TRBD2 (6 bases). From germline, CDR1 is SQVTM and CDR2 ANQGSEA. Trimming left V 4 bases short and J 2 bases short, with 9 bases between. The CDR3 covers 12 residues. The CDR3 here is CSVASGAYEQYF. CDR3 nucleotides: TGCAGCGTTGCGTCGGGGGCCTACGAGCAGTACTTC.

The genes are TRBV10-3 and TRBJ2-5; TRBD1 aligns across 11 bases. The V and J ends lost 6 bases and 1 base, in that order; junction bases with no gene match: 1. CDR3 length equals 14 residues. Germline-derived CDR1 and CDR2 are ENHRY and SYGVKD. The CDR3: CAIRGTGGQETQYF. In nucleotides, the CDR3 is TGTGCCATCAGGGGGACAGGGGGCCAAGAGACCCAGTACTTC.

This chain uses TRBV3-1 (or the pseudogene TRBV3-2) with TRBJ1-2; possible D gene TRBD1, 5 bases. CDR1 and CDR2 from the germline V gene are LGHDT and YNNKEL (reference sequence). There are 15 residues in the CDR3. V was trimmed by 5 bases and J by 1 base, leaving 14 bases between them. In DNA, the CDR3 is TGTGCCAGCAGCGATAGGGGCCTTATTAACTATGGCTACACCTTC. Residues: CASSDRGLINYGYTF.

This clone is a singleton in its sample. V usage is TRBV29-1 and J usage is TRBJ1-5, with 9 positions matching TRBD1. CDR3 size: 13 residues. CDR1 is SQVTM and CDR2 is ANQGSEA in the germline V gene. Trimming at V came to 4 bases and at J to 5 bases, leaving 3 bases not matched to a gene. This chain's CDR3 is CSVGQGGDQPQHF. The CDR3 DNA reads as TGCAGCGTTGGACAGGGGGGGGATCAGCCCCAGCATTTT. The entire variable domain, with the rest obtained from reference TRBV29-1 and TRBJ1-5, is as follows: SAVISQKPSRDICQRGTSLTIQCQVDSQVTMMFWYRQQPGQSLTLIATANQGSEATYESGFVIDKFPISRPNLTFSTLTVSNMSPEDSSIYLCSVGQGGDQPQHFGDGTRLSIL.

The V call is TRBV11-3, the J call TRBJ1-2; D uncertain. With 5 bases removed from V and 2 bases from J, the gap between germline ends came to 12 bases. The length of the CDR3 is 14 residues. Germline CDR1 and CDR2: SGHNT and YENEEA. The CDR3 DNA reads TGTGCCAGCAGCCCAGGCCCATTAAACTATGGCTACACCTTC. The encoded protein is CASSPGPLNYGYTF.

The V gene is TRBV7-2, the J gene TRBJ2-7; 7 bases are shared with TRBD2. CDR1 is SGHTA, CDR2 FQGNSA, per germline. This CDR3 is built from 15 residues. The junction had 5 bases not matched to a gene; V was cut back by 3 bases and J by 0 bases. CDR3 in amino acids: CASSLWGGTSYEQYF. CDR3 in DNA: TGTGCCAGCAGCTTGTGGGGGGGGACCTCCTACGAGCAGTACTTC.

V and J are TRBV30 and TRBJ1-1, with TRBD1 identical over 9 bases. This CDR3 has 13 residues. Unmatched junction bases numbered 6, after V lost 5 bases and J lost 5 bases. Germline V gene sequence: CDR1 GTSNPN, CDR2 SVGIG (reference sequence). This CDR3 reads CAWQQGAGTEAFF. CDR3 in DNA: TGTGCCTGGCAACAGGGGGCTGGGACTGAAGCTTTCTTT.

The V call is TRBV5-8, the J call TRBJ2-7; maybe TRBD2 (5 bases). Germline CDR1 SGHTS, CDR2 YDEGEE. This CDR3 comprises 17 residues. V was clipped by 1 base and J by 4 bases, with 21 bases between them. CDR3 nucleotide sequence: TGTGCCAGCAGCTTGAGCGTTCTGGCGAGGGAAGGGTACGAGCAGTACTTC. It encodes CASSLSVLAREGYEQYF.

This clone was observed once. The rearrangement links TRBV3-1 (or the pseudogene TRBV3-2) to TRBJ1-2; unclear D gene. V gave up 0 bases and J gave up 8 bases, with 13 bases separating them. CDR3 length: 14 residues. Germline V gives CDR1 LGHDT, CDR2 YNNKEL (reference sequence). The DNA for the CDR3 is TGTGCCAGCAGCCAAGAGCGCAGAACGGGAGGCTACACCTTC. Translating gives CASSQERRTGGYTF.

The chain links TRBV6-5 to TRBJ1-3; weak D call: TRBD1 (5 bases). V was cut by 5 bases and J by 1 base, with 6 bases left in between. Germline V CDR1 and CDR2: MNHEY, SVGAGI. The CDR3 covers 13 residues. DNA of the CDR3: TGTGCCAGCAGTCGGGGGTCTGGAAACACCATATATTTT. This sequence encodes CASSRGSGNTIYF.

V is TRBV7-9 and J is TRBJ2-2, with D possibly TRBD2 on 6 matching bases. This CDR3 contains 16 residues. Trimming stripped 5 bases from V and 0 bases from J, with 13 bases between. Germline CDR1 reads SEHNR; CDR2 reads FQNEAQ (reference sequence). The CDR3 region has the DNA TGTGCCAGCAGCCTCCGGCGGGACGCGAACACCGGGGAGCTGTTTTTT. This codes for CASSLRRDANTGELFF.